A single sample gave rise to the 26 T cell receptor beta chains below, sequenced in a study of CD8+CD57+ T cells in acquired aplastic anemia. According to the study, genomic DNA was the template for TCR beta VDJ and CDR3 profiling. TCRdb fed the reads into MiXCR, producing one record per CDR3 protein. The data show fewer than 250,000 distinct CDR3 sequences, about half seen once. The sequenced patients had an expansion of CD8+CD57+ cells seen by flow cytometry. The sample taken for sequencing was sorted CD4+, CD8+, or CD8+CD57+ T cells (not recorded which) from PBMCs. The receptors stem from a human donor with aplastic anemia.

In its sample, this clonotype was seen many times. The DNA for the CDR3 is TGTGCCAGCAGCCCTGGCGGGGGCGCAGAGACCCAGTACTTC. Residues: CASSPGGGAETQYF. This rearrangement joins TRBV5-4 to TRBJ2-5, with a possible D match to TRBD2 (7 bases). CDR1 and CDR2 (germline): SGHNT, YYREEE (reference sequence). The length of the CDR3 is 14 residues. The V end was cut by 4 bases, the J end by 4 bases, with 14 bases between.

This chain links TRBV10-3 with TRBJ1-1; TRBD1 matches at 7 bases. V gave up 9 bases and J gave up 1 base; unmatched junction bases: 5. The CDR3 contains 13 residues. Per germline, CDR1 ENHRY and CDR2 SYGVKD. The CDR3 DNA reads as TGTGCCATACGGACAGGCCAGAACACTGAAGCTTTCTTT. Protein product: CAIRTGQNTEAFF.

This clonotype came up many times. The chain is built from TRBV7-2 and TRBJ2-3; D possibly uses TRBD1 or TRBD2 (6 bases each). The CDR3 runs 13 residues. Trimming stripped 5 bases from V and 6 bases from J, with 12 bases between. From germline, CDR1 is SGHTA and CDR2 FQGNSA. As DNA, the CDR3 is TGTGCCAGCAGCAAAGAAGGGGGGGATACGCAGTATTTT. Residues: CASSKEGGDTQYF.

V is TRBV7-2 and J is TRBJ1-6; tentatively, D is TRBD1 (5 bases). The CDR3 is made up of 16 amino acids. CDR1 and CDR2 (germline): SGHTA, FQGNSA. Trimming removed 1 base at V and 1 base at J, with 8 bases between. CDR3 in DNA: TGTGCCAGCAGCTTAGGCCGGGGGTCCTATAATTCACCCCTCCACTTT. Translation: CASSLGRGSYNSPLHF.

There are many counts of this clonotype. The chain joins TRBV6-1 to TRBJ2-5; a possible D gene is TRBD1 (5 bases). The CDR3 has 15 residues. Germline CDR1 is MNHNS and CDR2 is SASEGT. V was trimmed by 1 base and J by 1 base, leaving 10 bases between them. The CDR3: CASSEDPDSQETQYF. CDR3 nucleotide sequence: TGTGCCAGCAGTGAAGATCCTGACAGCCAAGAGACCCAGTACTTC.

A word on this clonotype: The junction shows a germline mismatch at one end, possibly a read error. The chain links TRBV7-2 to TRBJ2-5, with D perhaps matching TRBD2 (6 bases). The V gene's germline CDR1 is SGHTA and CDR2 FQGNSA. This CDR3 spans 13 amino acids. Here the CDR3 reads CASTLAAGETQYF. The CDR3 nucleotides read TGTGCCAGCACCTTAGCGGCAGGAGAGACCCAGTACTTC.

A word on this clonotype: This may stem from a read error, because a much larger clone lies one nucleotide away. The chain combines TRBV6-5 with TRBJ1-1; TRBD1 matches 7 bases. The CDR3 consists of 16 residues. CDR1 is MNHEY, CDR2 SVGAGI, per germline. CDR3 in amino acids: CASSYSSQGVNTEALF. The CDR3 DNA reads as TGTGCCAGCAGTTACTCGTCGCAGGGGGTGAACACTGAAGCTCTCTTT.

This clonotype is a singleton in its sample. For the CDR3, the DNA is TGTGCCAGCAGCTTGGATGGGGGTAGGAAGACCCAGTACTTC. Translated: CASSLDGGRKTQYF. The chain recombines TRBV5-4 with TRBJ2-5, with D perhaps assigned TRBD1 or TRBD2 (5 bases each). CDR1 is SGHNT and CDR2 is YYREEE in the germline V gene (reference sequence). V lost 0 bases, J lost 6 bases, and 12 bases lay in between. CDR3 length: 14 residues. The full variable domain, completed using reference TRBV5-4 and TRBJ2-5, is ETGVTQSPTHLIKTRGQQVTLRCSSQSGHNTVSWYQQALGQGPQFIFQYYREEENGRGNFPPRFSGLQFPNYSSELNVNALELDDSALYLCASSLDGGRKTQYFGPGTRLLVL.

This clonotype came up many times. The rearrangement joins TRBV19 to TRBJ2-2, with TRBD1 matching 7 bases. CDR1 and CDR2 from the germline V gene are LNHDA and SQIVND (reference sequence). Losses at the gene ends were 5 bases for V and 1 base for J; bases not matched to a gene: 10. The CDR3 is made up of 17 amino acids. CDR3 sequence (DNA): TGTGCCAGTAGTCGGTCGACAGGGTCATTGAACACCGGGGAGCTGTTTTTT. This sequence encodes CASSRSTGSLNTGELFF.

At least ten counts were recorded for this clonotype. CDR3 nucleotides: TGCGCCAGCAGCTTGACGGCTGCTAACTATGGCTACACCTTC. It encodes CASSLTAANYGYTF. The V gene is TRBV5-1, the J gene TRBJ1-2; D uncertain. CDR1 is SGHRS and CDR2 is YFSETQ in the germline V gene. Trimming shortened V by 1 base and J by 0 bases, and 7 bases separated the two germline ends. CDR3 length: 14 amino acids.

Comments on this clonotype: A junction boundary mismatches the germline segment, possibly from a read error. The chain links TRBV3-1 to TRBJ1-2; 8 bases map to TRBD1. Germline CDR1 reads LGHDT; CDR2 reads YNNKEL (reference sequence). There are 15 residues in the CDR3. Here the CDR3 DNA reads TGTGCCGGCAGCCAAGAAAAGACAGGGGCGAGTGGCTACACCTTC. Protein: CAGSQEKTGASGYTF.

The CDR3 sequence: CASSTVVGEPQHF. As DNA, the CDR3 is TGTGCCAGTAGTACCGTCGTCGGGGAGCCCCAGCATTTT. The chain combines TRBV19 with TRBJ1-5; D is unresolved. Germline V gene data show CDR1 as LNHDA and CDR2 as SQIVND (reference sequence). Trimming stripped 4 bases from V and 8 bases from J, with 12 bases between. The CDR3 has 13 residues.

This clonotype was observed a handful of times. The chain recombines TRBV15 with TRBJ2-1; a weak D match, TRBD2 (5 bases). V lost 0 bases to trimming and J lost 5 bases, with 8 bases between them. The CDR3 contains 14 residues. The germline CDR1 and CDR2 sequences are LNHNV and YYDKDF (reference sequence). CDR3 sequence (DNA): TGTGCCACCAGCAGAGATGGAGGAAACAATGAGCAGTTCTTC. It codes for CATSRDGGNNEQFF. The entire variable domain, with the rest obtained from reference TRBV15 and TRBJ2-1, is as follows: DAMVIQNPRYQVTQFGKPVTLSCSQTLNHNVMYWYQQKSSQAPKLLFHYYDKDFNNEADTPDNFQSRRPNTSFCFLDIRSPGLGDTAMYLCATSRDGGNNEQFFGPGTRLTVL.

Regarding this clonotype: Compared with germline, one end of the junction differs, possibly owing to a read error. V and J are TRBV7-9 and TRBJ1-5, with TRBD1 identical over 7 bases. CDR1 is SEHNR, CDR2 FQNEAQ, per germline (reference sequence). This CDR3 is 18 amino acids long. CDR3 nucleotides: TGCGCCAGCAGCCAAGATACGACAGGGCTAGGTACAAGACAGCCCCAGCATTTT. Its translation: CASSQDTTGLGTRQPQHF.

Of note for this clonotype: One end of the junction fails to match germline, which may point to a read error. The J gene is TRBJ1-3, the V gene TRBV10-3; 10 bases line up with TRBD1. This CDR3 has 17 amino acids. CDR1 is ENHRY, CDR2 SYGVKD, per germline. CDR3 sequence (DNA): TGTGCCAGCAGTAACCACCGGGACAGGGGATCTGGAAACACCATATATTTT. As protein: CASSNHRDRGSGNTIYF.

As regards this clonotype: The junction and the germline gene differ at one end; a read error may be behind it. V and J are TRBV2 and TRBJ1-6; D ambiguous. The CDR3 covers 15 residues. Germline V gene data show CDR1 as SNHLY and CDR2 as FYNNEI. CDR3 nucleotides: TGTGCCAGCAGCCGGAAGTGGGAGACTGATTCACCCCTCCACTTC. Amino acid sequence: CASSRKWETDSPLHF.

The chain joins TRBV20-1 to TRBJ2-7, with D perhaps being TRBD1 or TRBD2 (5 bases each). V was pared by 6 bases and J by 3 bases, with 15 bases between. CDR1 and CDR2 (germline): DFQATT, SNEGSKA (reference sequence). This CDR3 contains 13 residues. The CDR3 nucleotides are TGCAGTGCCCAATCCGGGGACCTCTACGAGCAGTACTTC. Translation gives CSAQSGDLYEQYF.

This clonotype was recorded a few times. The chain employs TRBV28 and TRBJ1-3; maybe TRBD1 (6 bases). The CDR3 runs 14 residues. V was trimmed by 8 bases and J by 0 bases, leaving 11 bases between them. Germline V gene lookup returns CDR1 MDHEN and CDR2 SYDVKM. The CDR3 spells CASETGFSGNTIYF. DNA of the CDR3: TGTGCCAGCGAGACAGGCTTCTCTGGAAACACCATATATTTT. Variable domain in full (rest from reference TRBV28 and TRBJ1-3): DVKVTQSSRYLVKRTGEKVFLECVQDMDHENMFWYRQDPGLGLRLIYFSYDVKMKEKGDIPEGYSVSREKKERFSLILESASTNQTSMYLCASETGFSGNTIYFGEGSWLTVV.

This clonotype was picked up a small number of times. The chain recombines TRBV28 with TRBJ1-2; D remains unclear. CDR1 is MDHEN, CDR2 SYDVKM, per germline. V was trimmed by 1 base and J by 5 bases, leaving 8 bases between them. The CDR3 is 13 residues long. DNA of the CDR3: TGTGCCAGCAGTTTATACGGGTTATATGGCTACACCTTC. Translating it yields CASSLYGLYGYTF.

The chain links TRBV25-1 to TRBJ1-2; TRBD1 agrees at 8 bases. The junction had 12 bases not matched to a gene; V was cut back by 4 bases and J by 8 bases. Germline-derived CDR1 and CDR2 are MGHDK and SYGVNS. This CDR3 region has 15 residues. CDR3 nucleotide sequence: TGTGCCAGCAGTGGTGCAGCAGGGGGCCAGTTCGGCTACACCTTC. It codes for CASSGAAGGQFGYTF.

The CDR3, as DNA: TGCGCCAGCAGCTTGACCCCCGGCGGGGGGGGAGAGACCCAGTACTTC. Protein product: CASSLTPGGGGETQYF. This rearrangement joins TRBV5-1 to TRBJ2-5, with 9 bases aligning to TRBD2. V lost 1 base to trimming and J lost 4 bases; unmatched junction nucleotides: 8. Germline loops: CDR1 SGHRS, CDR2 YFSETQ. The CDR3 loop spans 16 amino acids. Drawing the rest from reference TRBV5-1 and TRBJ2-5, the complete variable domain is KAGVTQTPRYLIKTRGQQVTLSCSPISGHRSVSWYQQTPGQGLQFLFEYFSETQRNKGNFPGRFSGRQFSNSRSEMNVSTLELGDSALYLCASSLTPGGGGETQYFGPGTRLLVL.

This clonotype was seen a few times. It may be a read error: a sequence one base away is much more abundant. Here the CDR3 DNA reads TGCAGTGCTAGGGGCATGAGCACCTCTGGAAGCACCATATATTTT. Translation gives CSARGMSTSGSTIYF. The chain is built from TRBV20-1 and TRBJ1-3; D uncertain. The CDR3 is 15 residues long. Germline V lookup: CDR1 DFQATT, CDR2 SNEGSKA (reference sequence).

This clonotype was recorded a few times. The chain couples TRBV25-1 to TRBJ2-1, with 8 positions matching TRBD1. The V gene end was trimmed by 2 bases and the J gene end by 5 bases; junction bases not matched to a gene: 5. Germline CDR1 and CDR2: MGHDK and SYGVNS. This CDR3 contains 15 residues. CDR3 sequence reads: CASSEQTGVDNEQFF. The DNA of the CDR3 is TGTGCCAGCAGTGAACAGACAGGGGTCGACAATGAGCAGTTCTTC.

This clonotype was observed at least ten times. The genes are TRBV7-8 and TRBJ2-1; no clear D gene. The CDR3 consists of 16 residues. The V end lost 7 bases, the J end lost 2 bases, and 18 bases lay between the germline ends. Per the germline V gene, CDR1 is SGHVS and CDR2 is FQNEAQ. CDR3 protein: CASTIAWDGTYNEQFF. CDR3 nucleotide sequence: TGTGCCAGCACCATTGCCTGGGATGGGACCTACAATGAGCAGTTCTTC.

This clonotype has only a few counts. The J gene is TRBJ2-7, the V gene TRBV19; TRBD1 matches 10 bases. Trimming cost V 6 bases and J 3 bases; bases outside gene matches: 8. Germline assignment: CDR1 LNHDA and CDR2 SQIVND (reference sequence). The CDR3 is 15 amino acids. The CDR3 here is CASSEPGTGVYEQYF. In DNA, the CDR3 is TGTGCCAGTAGCGAACCCGGGACAGGGGTCTACGAGCAGTACTTC.

This clonotype was counted between two and nine times. The V gene is TRBV28, the J gene TRBJ1-5, with 9 bases identical to TRBD1. The CDR3 is 15 amino acids. J was trimmed by 7 bases and V by 4 bases; bases with no gene match: 8. Germline V gene lookup returns CDR1 MDHEN and CDR2 SYDVKM. The CDR3 region is CASSSTGTGRQPQHF. The CDR3 DNA sequence: TGTGCCAGCAGTTCAACCGGGACAGGGAGGCAGCCCCAGCATTTT.